This T cell receptor beta chain was captured in a study of T cells after yellow fever vaccination. Findings of the study overall: Clones that expanded after primary vaccination mostly reappeared after the booster (96% CD4, 80% to 90% CD8). Although most clonotypes did not, a small share appeared in both CD4 and CD8 compartments.

This clonotype was observed a handful of times. What it binds is not known. Unmatched junction bases numbered 6, after V lost 3 bases and J lost 5 bases. The CDR3 covers 16 residues. CDR1 is LGHNA, CDR2 YSLEER, per germline. The 5'RACE template-switching step produced TCR cDNA and added a universal primer site and UMIs. From the 5' RACE reads, TCRdb called clonotypes with MiXCR, one entry per CDR3 protein. This sample has hundreds of thousands of distinct CDR3 sequences, with about 19% found just once. The V call is TRBV4-3, the J call TRBJ2-5, with 13 bases identical to TRBD2. The starting material was PBMCs, obtained 15 days after the yellow fever booster vaccination. The receptor was derived from a young man who received the YFV17D yellow fever vaccine. The CDR3 sequence: CASSQALAGGPETQYF. CDR3 DNA: TGCGCCAGCAGCCAGGCACTAGCGGGAGGGCCGGAGACCCAGTACTTC.